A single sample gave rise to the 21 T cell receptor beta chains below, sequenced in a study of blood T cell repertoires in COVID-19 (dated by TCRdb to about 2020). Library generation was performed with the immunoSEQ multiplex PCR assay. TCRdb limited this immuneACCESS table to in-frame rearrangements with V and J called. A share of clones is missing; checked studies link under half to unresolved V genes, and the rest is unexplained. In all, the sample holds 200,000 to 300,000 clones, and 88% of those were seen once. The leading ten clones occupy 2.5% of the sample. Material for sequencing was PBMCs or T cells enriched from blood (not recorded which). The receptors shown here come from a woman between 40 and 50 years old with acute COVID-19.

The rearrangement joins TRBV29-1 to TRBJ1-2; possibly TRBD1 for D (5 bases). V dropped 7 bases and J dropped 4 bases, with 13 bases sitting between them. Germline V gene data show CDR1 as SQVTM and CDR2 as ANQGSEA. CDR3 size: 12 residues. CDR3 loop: CSAIEGAYGYTF. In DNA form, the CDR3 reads TGCAGCGCTATAGAAGGGGCCTATGGCTACACCTTC.

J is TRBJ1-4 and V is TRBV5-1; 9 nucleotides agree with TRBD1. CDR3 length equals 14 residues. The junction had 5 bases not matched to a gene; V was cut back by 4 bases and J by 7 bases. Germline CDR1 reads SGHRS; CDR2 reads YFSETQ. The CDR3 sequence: CASSVQGAGEKLFF. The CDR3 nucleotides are TGCGCCAGCAGCGTACAGGGGGCAGGTGAAAAACTGTTTTTT.

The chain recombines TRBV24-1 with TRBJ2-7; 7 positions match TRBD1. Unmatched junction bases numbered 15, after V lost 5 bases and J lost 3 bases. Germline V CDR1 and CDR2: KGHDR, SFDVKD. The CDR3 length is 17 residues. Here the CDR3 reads CATSVHDKGQKDYEQYV. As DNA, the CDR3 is TGTGCCACCAGTGTTCATGATAAGGGACAGAAGGACTACGAGCAGTACGTC.

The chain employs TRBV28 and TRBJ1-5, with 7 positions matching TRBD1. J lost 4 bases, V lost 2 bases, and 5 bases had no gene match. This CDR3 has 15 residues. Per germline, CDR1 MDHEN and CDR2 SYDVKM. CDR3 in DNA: TGTGCCAGCAGTTTAACGCAGGGGGTTAATCAGCCCCAGCATTTT. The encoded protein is CASSLTQGVNQPQHF.

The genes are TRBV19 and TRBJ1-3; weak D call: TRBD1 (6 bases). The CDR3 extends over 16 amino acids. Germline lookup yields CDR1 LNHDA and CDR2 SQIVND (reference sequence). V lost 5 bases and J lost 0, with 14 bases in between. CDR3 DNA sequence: TGTGCCAGTAGTGTCGGGACAACCGTCTCTGGAAACACCATATATTTT. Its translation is CASSVGTTVSGNTIYF.

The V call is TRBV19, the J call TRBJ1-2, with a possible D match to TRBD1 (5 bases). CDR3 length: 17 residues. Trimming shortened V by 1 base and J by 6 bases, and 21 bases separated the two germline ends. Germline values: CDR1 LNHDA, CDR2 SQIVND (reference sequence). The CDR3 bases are TGTGCCAGTAGTATAGGTTGGGGCAGCACCGGATACGATGGCTACACCTTC. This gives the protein CASSIGWGSTGYDGYTF.

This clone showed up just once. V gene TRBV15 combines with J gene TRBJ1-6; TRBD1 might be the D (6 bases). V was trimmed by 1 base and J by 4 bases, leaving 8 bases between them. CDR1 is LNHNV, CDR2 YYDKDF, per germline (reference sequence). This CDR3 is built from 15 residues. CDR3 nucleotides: TGTGCCACCAGCAGAGGCCAGGGGTATAATTCACCCCTCCACTTT. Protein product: CATSRGQGYNSPLHF.

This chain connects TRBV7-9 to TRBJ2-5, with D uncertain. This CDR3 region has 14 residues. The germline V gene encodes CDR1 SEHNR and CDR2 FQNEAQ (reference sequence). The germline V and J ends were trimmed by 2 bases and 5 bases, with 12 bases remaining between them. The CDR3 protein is CASSLSSPMETQYF. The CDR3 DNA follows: TGTGCCAGCAGCTTATCCAGTCCAATGGAGACCCAGTACTTC.

The DNA for the CDR3 is TGTGCTAGTGGTCTGGGACTAGCGGGGGGTAAAGAGACCCAGTACTTC. Amino acid sequence: CASGLGLAGGKETQYF. This chain links TRBV12-5 with TRBJ2-5, with 15 bases that match TRBD2. The junction had 4 bases not matched to a gene; V was cut back by 5 bases and J by 3 bases. The CDR3 has 16 amino acids. Germline CDR1 is LGHNT and CDR2 is FRNRAP.

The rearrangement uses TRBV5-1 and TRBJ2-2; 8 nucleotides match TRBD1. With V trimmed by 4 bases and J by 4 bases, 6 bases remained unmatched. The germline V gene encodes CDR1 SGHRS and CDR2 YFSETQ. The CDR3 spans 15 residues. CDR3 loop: CASSPSDRVTGELFF. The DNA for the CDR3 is TGCGCCAGCAGCCCTTCGGACAGGGTCACCGGGGAGCTGTTTTTT.

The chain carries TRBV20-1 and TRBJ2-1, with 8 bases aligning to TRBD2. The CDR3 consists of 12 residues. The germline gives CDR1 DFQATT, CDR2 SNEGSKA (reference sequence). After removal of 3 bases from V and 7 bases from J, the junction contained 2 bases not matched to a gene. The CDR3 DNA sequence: TGCAGTGCTAGTGCGGGGGGAAATGAGCAGTTCTTC. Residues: CSASAGGNEQFF.

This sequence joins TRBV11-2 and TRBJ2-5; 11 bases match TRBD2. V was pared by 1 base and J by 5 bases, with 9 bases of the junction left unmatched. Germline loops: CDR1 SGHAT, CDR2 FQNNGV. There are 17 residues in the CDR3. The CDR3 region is CASSLGASGGPGETQYF. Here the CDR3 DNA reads TGTGCCAGCAGCTTAGGGGCTAGCGGGGGGCCGGGGGAGACCCAGTACTTC.

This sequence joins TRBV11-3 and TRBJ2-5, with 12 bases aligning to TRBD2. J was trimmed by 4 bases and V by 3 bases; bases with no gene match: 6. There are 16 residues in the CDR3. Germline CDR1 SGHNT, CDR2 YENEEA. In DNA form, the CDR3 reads TGTGCCAGCAGCTTCTACGGACTAGCGGGACGAGAGACCCAGTACTTC. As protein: CASSFYGLAGRETQYF.

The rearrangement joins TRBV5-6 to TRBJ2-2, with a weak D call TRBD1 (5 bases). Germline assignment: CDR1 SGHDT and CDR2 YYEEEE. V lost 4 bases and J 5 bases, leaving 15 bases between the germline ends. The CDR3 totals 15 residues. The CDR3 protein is CASSPPTDGTGELFF. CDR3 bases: TGTGCCAGCAGCCCCCCGACAGATGGAACCGGGGAGCTGTTTTTT.

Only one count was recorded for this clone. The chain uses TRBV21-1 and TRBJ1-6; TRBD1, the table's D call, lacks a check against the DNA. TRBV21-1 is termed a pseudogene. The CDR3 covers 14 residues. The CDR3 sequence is CASSKGQGSSPLHF. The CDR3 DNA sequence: TGTGCCAGCAGCAAAGGACAGGGCTCATCACCCCTCCACTTT.

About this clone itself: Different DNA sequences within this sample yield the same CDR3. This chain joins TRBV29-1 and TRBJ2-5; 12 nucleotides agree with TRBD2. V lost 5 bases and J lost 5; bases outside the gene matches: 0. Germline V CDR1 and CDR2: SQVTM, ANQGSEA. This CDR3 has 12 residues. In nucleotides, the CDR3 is TGCAGCGTTCTAGCGGGGGGGGAGACCCAGTACTTC. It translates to CSVLAGGETQYF. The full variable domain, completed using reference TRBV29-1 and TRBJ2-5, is SAVISQKPSRDICQRGTSLTIQCQVDSQVTMMFWYRQQPGQSLTLIATANQGSEATYESGFVIDKFPISRPNLTFSTLTVSNMSPEDSSIYLCSVLAGGETQYFGPGTRLLVL.

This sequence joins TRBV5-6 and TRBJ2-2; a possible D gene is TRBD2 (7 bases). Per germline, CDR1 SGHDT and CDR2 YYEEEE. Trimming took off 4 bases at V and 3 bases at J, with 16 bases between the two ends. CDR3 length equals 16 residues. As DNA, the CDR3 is TGTGCCAGCAGCCCACCTGGGGGGGCTCACACCGGGGAGCTGTTTTTT. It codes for CASSPPGGAHTGELFF.

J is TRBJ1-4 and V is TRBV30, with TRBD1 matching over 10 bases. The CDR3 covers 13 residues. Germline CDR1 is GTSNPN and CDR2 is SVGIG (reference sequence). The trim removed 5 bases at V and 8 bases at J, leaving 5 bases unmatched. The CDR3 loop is CAWQTGGGEKLFF. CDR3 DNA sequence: TGTGCCTGGCAGACAGGGGGCGGCGAAAAACTGTTTTTT.

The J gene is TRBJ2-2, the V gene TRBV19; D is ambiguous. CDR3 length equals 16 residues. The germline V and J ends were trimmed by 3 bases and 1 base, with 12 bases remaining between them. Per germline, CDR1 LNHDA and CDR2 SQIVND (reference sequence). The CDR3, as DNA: TGTGCCAGTAGTATCCGAACTCCGGGGAACACCGGGGAGCTGTTTTTT. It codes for CASSIRTPGNTGELFF.

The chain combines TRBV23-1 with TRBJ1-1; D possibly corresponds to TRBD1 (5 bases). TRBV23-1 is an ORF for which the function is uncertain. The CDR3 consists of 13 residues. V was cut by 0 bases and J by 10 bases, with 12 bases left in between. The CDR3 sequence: CASSQSKGRRAFF. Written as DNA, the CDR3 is TGCGCCAGCAGTCAATCTAAGGGGCGTCGAGCTTTCTTT.

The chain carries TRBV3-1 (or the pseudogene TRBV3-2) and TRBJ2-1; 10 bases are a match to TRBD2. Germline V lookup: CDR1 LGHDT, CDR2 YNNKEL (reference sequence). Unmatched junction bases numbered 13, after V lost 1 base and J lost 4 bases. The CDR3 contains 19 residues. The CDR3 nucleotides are TGTGCCAGCAGCCAAGGAGTAGCGGGAGGCCTCATTTCTTACAATGAGCAGTTCTTC. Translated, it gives CASSQGVAGGLISYNEQFF.